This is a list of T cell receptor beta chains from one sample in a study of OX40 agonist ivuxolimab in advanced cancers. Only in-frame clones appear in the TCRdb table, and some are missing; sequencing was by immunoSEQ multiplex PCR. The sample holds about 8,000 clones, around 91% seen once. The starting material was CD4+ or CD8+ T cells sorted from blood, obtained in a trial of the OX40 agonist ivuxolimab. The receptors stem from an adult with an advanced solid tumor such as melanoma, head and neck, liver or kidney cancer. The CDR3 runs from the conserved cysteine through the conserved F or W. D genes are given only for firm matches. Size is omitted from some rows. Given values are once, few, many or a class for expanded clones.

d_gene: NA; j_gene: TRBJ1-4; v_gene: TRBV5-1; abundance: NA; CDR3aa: CASSPLPDNNEKLFF; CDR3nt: TGCGCCAGCAGCCCCCTCCCAGACAACAATGAAAAACTGTTTTTT
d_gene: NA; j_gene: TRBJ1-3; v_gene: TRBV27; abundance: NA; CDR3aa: CASRRGGYGNTIYF; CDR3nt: TGTGCCAGTAGAAGGGGCGGATACGGGAACACCATATATTTT
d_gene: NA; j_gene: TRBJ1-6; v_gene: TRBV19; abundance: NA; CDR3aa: CASSPMTGYNSPLHF; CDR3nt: TGTGCCAGTAGTCCGATGACAGGATATAATTCACCCCTCCACTTT
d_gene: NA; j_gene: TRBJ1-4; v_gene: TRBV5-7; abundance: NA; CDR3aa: CASMNVCLLVDNEKLFF; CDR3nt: TGTGCCAGCATGAACGTGTGTCTCCTAGTCGACAATGAAAAACTGTTTTTT
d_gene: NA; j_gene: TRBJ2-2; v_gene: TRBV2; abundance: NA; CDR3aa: CASRGLGNTGELFF; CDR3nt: TGTGCCAGCAGGGGACTGGGGAACACCGGGGAGCTGTTTTTT
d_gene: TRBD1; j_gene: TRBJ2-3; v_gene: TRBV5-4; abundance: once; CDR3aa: CASSAGPTGSTDTQYF; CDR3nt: TGTGCCAGCAGCGCCGGTCCGACAGGGAGCACAGATACGCAGTATTTT
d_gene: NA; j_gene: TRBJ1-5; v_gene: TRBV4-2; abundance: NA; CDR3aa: CASSQQGSNQPQHF; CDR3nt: TGTGCCAGCAGCCAACAGGGGAGCAATCAGCCCCAGCATTTT
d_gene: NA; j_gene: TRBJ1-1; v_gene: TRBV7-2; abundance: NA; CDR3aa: CASSLLASNTEAFF; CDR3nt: TGTGCCAGCAGCTTATTGGCCAGCAACACTGAAGCTTTCTTT
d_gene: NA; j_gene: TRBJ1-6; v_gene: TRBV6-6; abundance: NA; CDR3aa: CASRGWREGDSPLHF; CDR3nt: TGTGCCAGCAGGGGGTGGCGGGAAGGTGATTCACCCCTCCACTTT
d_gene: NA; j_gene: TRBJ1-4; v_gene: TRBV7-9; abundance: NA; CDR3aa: CASSLETRGEKLFF; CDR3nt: TGTGCCAGCAGCTTAGAAACGAGGGGTGAAAAACTGTTTTTT
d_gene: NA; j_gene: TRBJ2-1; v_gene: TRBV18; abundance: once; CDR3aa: CASSPTQGYSYNEQFF; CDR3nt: TGTGCCAGCTCACCAACGCAGGGGTACTCCTACAATGAGCAGTTCTTC
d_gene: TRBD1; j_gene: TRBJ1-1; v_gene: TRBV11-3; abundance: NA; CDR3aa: CASSLVGTGFVETEAFF; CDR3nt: TGTGCCAGCAGCTTAGTTGGGACAGGCTTTGTCGAAACTGAAGCTTTCTTT